Presented here are 28 T cell receptor beta chains from one specimen sequenced in a study of response to subunit inactivated influenza vaccine. TCRdb ran MiXCR on the RT-PCR reads and lists one entry per CDR3 protein. The data show 430,000 or so distinct CDR3 sequences, roughly 9.8% seen once. The sequenced sample was PBMCs from blood, obtained about 40 days after vaccination. The receptors were sampled from a man between 45 and 60 years old who received an inactivated influenza vaccine.

There are a few counts of this clonotype. The chain couples TRBV5-1 to TRBJ1-3, with D perhaps TRBD1 (6 bases). The germline CDR1 and CDR2 sequences are SGHRS and YFSETQ. Trimming removed 0 bases from V and 0 bases from J, with 10 bases in between. This CDR3 contains 16 residues. In DNA, the CDR3 is TGCGCCAGCAGCTTGGTCGGGACACTCTCTGGAAACACCATATATTTT. It is translated as CASSLVGTLSGNTIYF.

The gene calls are TRBV28 and TRBJ1-2; TRBD1 is a possible D gene (5 bases). Germline V gene data show CDR1 as MDHEN and CDR2 as SYDVKM. With 6 bases removed from V and 5 bases from J, the gap between germline ends came to 22 bases. The CDR3 runs 16 residues. CDR3 in amino acids: CASRPKQVPAVYGYTF. CDR3 bases: TGTGCCAGCAGACCAAAACAGGTCCCAGCCGTATATGGCTACACCTTC.

This clonotype was detected only a few times. The chain combines TRBV28 with TRBJ2-5; the match to TRBD2 covers 7 bases. V was pared by 10 bases and J by 4 bases, with 6 bases of the junction left unmatched. CDR1 and CDR2 (germline): MDHEN, SYDVKM. The CDR3 contains 12 residues. This chain's CDR3 is CATRGSGETQYF. CDR3 in DNA: TGTGCCACGCGGGGGTCGGGAGAGACCCAGTACTTC.

The chain links TRBV4-2 to TRBJ1-3; D not resolved. Germline CDR1 is LGHNA and CDR2 is YNFKEQ. Trimming pared 1 base from V and 0 bases from J, leaving 10 bases between. This CDR3 contains 16 residues. CDR3 sequence reads: CASSQGRGDSGNTIYF. In DNA form, the CDR3 reads TGTGCCAGCAGCCAAGGGCGGGGAGACTCTGGAAACACCATATATTTT.

This chain links TRBV7-2 with TRBJ2-1; 9 nucleotides match TRBD1. The CDR3 extends over 11 amino acids. Germline V gene lookup returns CDR1 SGHTA and CDR2 FQGNSA. With 6 bases clipped from V and 14 bases from J, the junction kept 5 bases outside the gene matches. CDR3 region: CASSRGQGKFF. The DNA for the CDR3 is TGTGCCAGCAGTAGGGGACAGGGAAAGTTCTTC.

The chain employs TRBV7-9 and TRBJ1-1; D may be TRBD1 (6 bases). In germline, CDR1 is SEHNR, CDR2 FQNEAQ (reference sequence). V shed 9 bases and J shed 4 bases, with 12 bases lying between them. The CDR3 spans 12 residues. The CDR3 DNA sequence: TGTGCCAGTAGGGGGTTGTCCACTGAAGCTTTCTTT. It yields the protein CASRGLSTEAFF. The entire variable domain, with the rest obtained from reference TRBV7-9 and TRBJ1-1, is as follows: DTGVSQNPRHKITKRGQNVTFRCDPISEHNRLYWYRQTLGQGPEFLTYFQNEAQLEKSRLLSDRFSAERPKGSFSTLEIQRTEQGDSAMYLCASRGLSTEAFFGQGTRLTVV.

J is TRBJ1-6 and V is TRBV12-3 or TRBV12-4; TRBD1 agrees at 8 bases. The V and J ends lost 0 bases and 8 bases, in that order; junction bases with no gene match: 0. CDR3 length: 14 residues. CDR3: CASSLADRDSPLHF. The CDR3 DNA reads as TGTGCCAGCAGTTTAGCGGACAGGGATTCACCCCTCCACTTT.

This clonotype was recorded a few times. This chain uses TRBV4-2 with TRBJ1-3; 7 bases map to TRBD1. CDR3 length: 17 amino acids. The V gene's germline CDR1 is LGHNA and CDR2 YNFKEQ. With 1 base clipped from V and 2 bases from J, the junction kept 8 bases outside the gene matches. The CDR3 is CASSQGLSGQTGNTIYF. CDR3 nucleotide sequence: TGTGCCAGCAGCCAAGGGCTCTCGGGACAGACTGGAAACACCATATATTTT.

The V call is TRBV6-1, the J call TRBJ2-2; 9 bases agree with TRBD1. The germline V gene encodes CDR1 MNHNS and CDR2 SASEGT. The CDR3 length is 15 residues. J gave up 6 bases and V 8 bases, and 10 bases lay outside the gene matches. The CDR3 DNA sequence: TGTGCCAGCTCTGTCTGGACAGGGGCCCCCGGGGAGCTGTTTTTT. Translating gives CASSVWTGAPGELFF.

This clonotype was seen many times. CDR3: CASSSGQGYGYTF. In DNA form, the CDR3 reads TGTGCCAGCAGTTCTGGACAGGGATATGGCTACACCTTC. J is TRBJ1-2 and V is TRBV28; 8 nucleotides line up with TRBD1. The germline gives CDR1 MDHEN, CDR2 SYDVKM. The CDR3 has 13 amino acids. V shed 4 bases, J shed 5 bases, and the junction held 3 bases outside the gene matches.

There are a few counts of this clonotype. V gene TRBV20-1 combines with J gene TRBJ2-5; TRBD2 aligns across 15 bases. Per the germline V gene, CDR1 is DFQATT and CDR2 is SNEGSKA (reference sequence). The junction had 7 bases not matched to a gene; V was cut back by 4 bases and J by 4 bases. This CDR3 spans 16 amino acids. As DNA, the CDR3 is TGCAGTGCTACAAGTCCGGGACTAGCGGGGGGAGAGACCCAGTACTTC. Amino acids: CSATSPGLAGGETQYF.

This chain uses TRBV20-1 with TRBJ2-2; 10 bases line up with TRBD1. Germline assignment: CDR1 DFQATT and CDR2 SNEGSKA (reference sequence). Trimming took 4 bases from V and 4 from J; bases not matched to a gene: 6. The CDR3 is 15 amino acids. In nucleotides, the CDR3 is TGCAGTGCTACACGGACAGGGGGTGTCACCGGGGAGCTGTTTTTT. Translating it yields CSATRTGGVTGELFF.

This chain uses TRBV5-6 with TRBJ2-7; 11 bases map to TRBD1. Germline V gives CDR1 SGHDT, CDR2 YYEEEE. The CDR3 covers 14 residues. The trim removed 3 bases at V and 7 bases at J, leaving 6 bases unmatched. The CDR3 protein is CASSSGQGAGEQYF. Here the CDR3 DNA reads TGTGCCAGCAGCTCCGGACAGGGGGCAGGTGAGCAGTACTTC.

This clonotype was seen more than once but under ten times. V gene TRBV7-2 combines with J gene TRBJ2-1, with 15 positions matching TRBD2. This CDR3 is built from 17 residues. The ends lost 5 bases at V and 4 bases at J; junction bases unmatched: 6. Germline V gene sequence: CDR1 SGHTA, CDR2 FQGNSA. CDR3 sequence: CASSRTSGGGMYNEQFF. CDR3 in DNA: TGTGCCAGCAGCCGGACTAGCGGGGGGGGAATGTACAATGAGCAGTTCTTC. Complete variable domain (other parts from reference TRBV7-2 and TRBJ2-1): GAGVSQSPSNKVTEKGKDVELRCDPISGHTALYWYRQSLGQGLEFLIYFQGNSAPDKSGLPSDRFSAERTGGSVSTLTIQRTQQEDSAVYLCASSRTSGGGMYNEQFFGPGTRLTVL.

This clonotype has ten or more counts. V is TRBV12-3 or TRBV12-4 and J is TRBJ2-7, with a tentative D call TRBD2 (6 bases). The CDR3 loop spans 12 amino acids. The V and J ends lost 8 bases and 7 bases respectively, with 15 bases between them. CDR3 loop: CASLEAGREQYF. The CDR3 region has the DNA TGTGCCAGCCTAGAGGCGGGAAGGGAGCAGTACTTC.

The V call is TRBV3-1, the J call TRBJ2-3; weak D call: TRBD1 (6 bases). This CDR3 has 16 amino acids. Germline V gene sequence: CDR1 LGHDT, CDR2 YNNKEL (reference sequence). Trimming took off 0 bases at V and 3 bases at J, with 13 bases between the two ends. In DNA form, the CDR3 reads TGTGCCAGCAGCCAAGATCTGGGGGCGACGACAGATACGCAGTATTTT. Translated: CASSQDLGATTDTQYF.

This chain uses TRBV7-2 with TRBJ2-7; 9 bases are shared with TRBD2. Germline loops: CDR1 SGHTA, CDR2 FQGNSA. The CDR3 extends over 15 amino acids. V lost 3 bases to trimming and J lost 2 bases; unmatched junction nucleotides: 5. The CDR3, as DNA: TGTGCCAGCAGCTTTACTAGCGGGCTTACCTACGAGCAGTACTTC. Translation gives CASSFTSGLTYEQYF.

The gene calls are TRBV5-1 and TRBJ2-1; 9 bases are shared with TRBD2. V trimming: 4 bases; J trimming: 6 bases; junction bases outside the gene matches: 5. Germline V gene sequence: CDR1 SGHRS, CDR2 YFSETQ. The CDR3 spans 14 residues. CDR3 DNA sequence: TGCGCCAGCAGCGCGGGAGGGTTGGGCAATGAGCAGTTCTTC. It translates to CASSAGGLGNEQFF.

The table lists this clonotype with many counts. The CDR3: CASADRGNQPQHF. The DNA for the CDR3 is TGTGCCTCCGCGGACAGGGGCAATCAGCCCCAGCATTTT. The rearrangement joins TRBV10-3 to TRBJ1-5; TRBD1 agrees at 8 bases. Trimming cost V 11 bases and J 2 bases; bases outside gene matches: 5. This CDR3 contains 13 residues. Germline V lookup: CDR1 ENHRY, CDR2 SYGVKD.

CDR3 nucleotide sequence: TGCAGTGCTAGCGGGGGGGCGGTCAGGGGAAGTTACGGCAATGAGCAGTTCTTC. Encoded protein: CSASGGAVRGSYGNEQFF. V gene TRBV20-1 combines with J gene TRBJ2-1; 8 bases are shared with TRBD2. The trim removed 3 bases at V and 6 bases at J, leaving 19 bases unmatched. The CDR3 has 18 amino acids. The germline CDR1 and CDR2 sequences are DFQATT and SNEGSKA (reference sequence).

The table lists this clonotype with many counts. The gene calls are TRBV5-6 and TRBJ1-2; 12 bases align to TRBD1. The germline CDR1 and CDR2 sequences are SGHDT and YYEEEE. J gave up 7 bases and V 4 bases, and 11 bases lay outside the gene matches. The CDR3 is 16 residues long. The CDR3 DNA is TGTGCCAGCAGCCCGGGACAGGGGGCTATTCTCCGTGGCTACACCTTC. It encodes CASSPGQGAILRGYTF.

The genes are TRBV20-1 and TRBJ2-5; D is unclear. Trimming took off 6 bases at V and 5 bases at J, with 16 bases between the two ends. Germline V lookup: CDR1 DFQATT, CDR2 SNEGSKA (reference sequence). CDR3 length: 13 amino acids. This CDR3 reads CSAAKGAGETQYF. In DNA form, the CDR3 reads TGCAGTGCCGCCAAAGGAGCCGGGGAGACCCAGTACTTC.

This clonotype was detected a few times. V usage is TRBV12-3 or TRBV12-4 and J usage is TRBJ2-5; 12 bases map to TRBD2. There are 15 residues in the CDR3. The ends lost 6 bases at V and 0 bases at J; junction bases unmatched: 2. The CDR3 reads CASRRTSGNQETQYF. DNA for the CDR3: TGTGCCAGCAGACGGACTAGCGGGAACCAAGAGACCCAGTACTTC.

The genes are TRBV4-3 and TRBJ2-2; the D gene is possibly TRBD1 (6 bases). V lost 1 base and J 2 bases, leaving 17 bases between the germline ends. The CDR3 loop spans 18 amino acids. The germline gives CDR1 LGHNA, CDR2 YSLEER. In DNA, the CDR3 is TGCGCCAGCAGCCAAGTCAGGTTGAGGGGGAGTAACACCGGGGAGCTGTTTTTT. Amino acids: CASSQVRLRGSNTGELFF.

This clonotype appeared a few times. The chain recombines TRBV20-1 with TRBJ2-5, with 9 positions matching TRBD2. The trim removed 0 bases at V and 5 bases at J, leaving 10 bases unmatched. Germline CDR1 is DFQATT and CDR2 is SNEGSKA (reference sequence). This CDR3 region has 16 residues. The CDR3 DNA is TGCAGTGCTAGAGATGGGGGGACTAGCTGGGGGGAGACCCAGTACTTC. Protein product: CSARDGGTSWGETQYF.

This clonotype has ten or more counts. The rearrangement uses TRBV5-6 and TRBJ1-2; D gene uncertain. V shed 3 bases and J shed 4 bases, with 19 bases lying between them. CDR3 length: 16 amino acids. Germline V CDR1 and CDR2: SGHDT, YYEEEE. The CDR3 loop reads CASSSPAQQSAYGYTF. The CDR3 DNA reads TGTGCCAGCAGCTCCCCAGCCCAACAGAGCGCCTATGGCTACACCTTC.

This chain links TRBV4-1 with TRBJ2-4; D is unclear. This CDR3 is 18 amino acids long. The germline V gene encodes CDR1 MGHRA and CDR2 YSYEKL. With 0 bases removed from V and 0 bases from J, the gap between germline ends came to 15 bases. CDR3 DNA sequence: TGCGCCAGCAGCCAAGATCTGCGTGGTGCCTTAGCCAAAAACATTCAGTACTTC. This encodes CASSQDLRGALAKNIQYF.

The rearrangement joins TRBV4-3 to TRBJ1-2; a weak D match, TRBD1 (5 bases). V lost 0 bases, J lost 8 bases, and 16 bases lay in between. Germline V gene sequence: CDR1 LGHNA, CDR2 YSLEER. The CDR3 contains 15 residues. CDR3 coding DNA: TGCGCCAGCAGCCAAGATCTTACAGGTTTTATGGGCTACACCTTC. Amino acids: CASSQDLTGFMGYTF.